This section outlines one T cell receptor (beta chain) sequence together with its context. Its specificity is not known. These data come from a study of T cell repertoires in ileal Crohn's disease. General study points: Every patient over 26.8% clonality showed endoscopic recurrence. Compared with non-smokers, active smokers at surgery showed more clonal expansions.

There are 16 residues in the CDR3. In germline, CDR1 is MGHRA, CDR2 YSYEKL. With 1 base removed from V and 2 bases from J, the gap between germline ends came to 14 bases. Produced via immunoSEQ multiplex PCR; TCRdb's table is partial and in-frame only. The profile shows over 7,500 clones, over 60% of them singletons. The sample comprised ileal tissue. The chain couples TRBV4-1 to TRBJ1-1; perhaps TRBD1 as D (5 bases). The TCR comes from an adult with Crohn's disease. CDR3 loop: CASSQVSDSFNTEAFF. The CDR3 bases are TGCGCCAGCAGCCAAGTTTCCGACAGCTTCAACACTGAAGCTTTCTTT.